This T cell receptor beta chain was sequenced in a study of quantifying T cell responses using KT2 cells. Overall study: cDNA was made from DNase-treated RNA using alpha and beta constant primers. A predetermined fluorescence threshold ended the second PCR, run as a qPCR.

Only a few counts were recorded for this clonotype. V gave up 2 bases and J gave up 12 bases, with 14 bases separating them. Germline V gene data show CDR1 as MDHEN and CDR2 as SYDVKM. This CDR3 is built from 13 residues. An oligo carrying a UMI was ligated to the cDNA 3' end. First-round PCR used three to five cycles and beta primers RC1.1 and RC1.2 covering TRBC1 and TRBC2. TCRdb called the UMI-ligation and nested PCR reads again in MiXCR, with one record for every CDR3 protein. The profile shows 40,000 to 55,000 distinct CDR3 sequences, approximately 10% of them singletons. Sequenced input: PBMCs spiked with cells of the T cell clone KT2. V gene TRBV28 combines with J gene TRBJ2-1; weak D call: TRBD2 (5 bases). The TCR originated in a human donor. CDR3 sequence: CASSLGLFGVQFF. The CDR3 nucleotides are TGTGCCAGCAGTTTAGGACTCTTCGGAGTGCAGTTCTTC.